Each of the 13 T cell receptor beta chains below was sequenced from the same sample in a study of cytomegalovirus exposure and HLA in healthy donors. PCR used 60 Vbeta primers and 13 Jbeta primers. The data were produced by immunoSEQ multiplex PCR, yet TCRdb's version contains in-frame clones alone and is incomplete. The table shows thousands of clones, with roughly 51% occurring only once. Sequences were obtained from PBMCs. The receptors come from a man younger than 40 in good health and CMV-seropositive.

The rearrangement uses TRBV29-1 and TRBJ2-7; tentatively, D is TRBD2 (5 bases). The germline V and J ends were trimmed by 3 bases and 6 bases, with 12 bases remaining between them. Germline CDR1 reads SQVTM; CDR2 reads ANQGSEA. There are 12 residues in the CDR3. DNA of the CDR3: TGCAGCGTTGAGTCCGGGATCGGCGAGCAGTACTTC. It specifies CSVESGIGEQYF.

The chain carries TRBV6-5 and TRBJ1-1, with D perhaps TRBD1 (5 bases). This CDR3 region has 14 residues. Trimming stripped 6 bases from V and 2 bases from J, with 13 bases between. Germline V gives CDR1 MNHEY, CDR2 SVGAGI. The CDR3 sequence: CASSQLGGNTEAFF. CDR3 nucleotides: TGTGCCAGCAGCCAATTGGGGGGAAACACTGAAGCTTTCTTT.

By sample share, this clone is medium-sized (0.01 to 0.1%). The chain has TRBV6-5 and TRBJ2-7; the D is unclear. The CDR3 consists of 13 residues. Germline CDR1 MNHEY, CDR2 SVGAGI. With 2 bases removed from V and 2 bases from J, the gap between germline ends came to 7 bases. CDR3 DNA: TGTGCCAGCAGTTACGAGCCAACCTACGAGCAGTACTTC. Protein: CASSYEPTYEQYF.

The J gene is TRBJ2-3, the V gene TRBV30, with D perhaps TRBD2 (5 bases). The CDR3 spans 10 residues. Trimming shortened V by 5 bases and J by 5 bases, and 5 bases separated the two germline ends. Germline CDR1 GTSNPN, CDR2 SVGIG (reference sequence). Written as DNA, the CDR3 is TGTGCCTGGGGAGGAGATACGCAGTATTTT. It encodes CAWGGDTQYF. The variable domain in full, with the rest retrieved from reference TRBV30 and TRBJ2-3, is SQTIHQWPATLVQPVGSPLSLECTVEGTSNPNLYWYRQAAGRGLQLLFYSVGIGQISSEVPQNLSASRPQDRQFILSSKKLLLSDSGFYLCAWGGDTQYFGPGTRLTVL.

This chain uses TRBV14 with TRBJ1-6; D is ambiguous. The CDR3 is made up of 15 amino acids. The germline CDR1 and CDR2 sequences are SGHDN and FVKESK. Trimming took 1 base from V and 11 from J, leaving 15 bases between them. This CDR3 is CASSQASAGLAPLHF. The CDR3 DNA follows: TGTGCCAGCAGCCAAGCGTCGGCAGGTCTGGCACCCCTCCACTTT.

Comment on this clone: Lacking the conserved final phenylalanine or tryptophan, this CDR3 likely reflects a read error. This chain links TRBV30 with TRBJ1-5; D may be TRBD1 (5 bases). V lost 2 bases and J lost 6, with 23 bases in between. This CDR3 comprises 17 residues. Germline values: CDR1 GTSNPN, CDR2 SVGIG (reference sequence). CDR3 loop: CAWSPNRGDPQVQPQHV. CDR3 sequence (DNA): TGTGCCTGGAGTCCCAACCGAGGAGACCCACAGGTTCAGCCCCAGCATGTT.

This clone showed up just a few times. The chain links TRBV5-4 to TRBJ2-3; 9 bases line up with TRBD2. J lost 3 bases, V lost 3 bases, and 2 bases had no gene match. The CDR3 covers 14 residues. Per the germline V gene, CDR1 is SGHNT and CDR2 is YYREEE (reference sequence). In DNA form, the CDR3 reads TGTGCCAGCAGCTACCTAGCGGGGACAGATACGCAGTATTTT. Amino acids: CASSYLAGTDTQYF.

The chain couples TRBV29-1 to TRBJ1-2; D unresolved. Trimming cost V 6 bases and J 6 bases, with 14 bases left between them. Germline-derived CDR1 and CDR2 are SQVTM and ANQGSEA. The CDR3 length is 12 residues. CDR3 coding DNA: TGCAGCGTGGAGAGGGCCTCGGATGGCTACACCTTC. Amino acids: CSVERASDGYTF. Using reference TRBV29-1 and TRBJ1-2 for the parts outside the CDR3, the full variable domain is SAVISQKPSRDICQRGTSLTIQCQVDSQVTMMFWYRQQPGQSLTLIATANQGSEATYESGFVIDKFPISRPNLTFSTLTVSNMSPEDSSIYLCSVERASDGYTFGSGTRLTVV.

The sample holds one count of this clone. The genes are TRBV30 and TRBJ2-3; D not resolved. Germline V gives CDR1 GTSNPN, CDR2 SVGIG (reference sequence). This CDR3 region has 11 residues. V gave up 4 bases and J gave up 5 bases, with 7 bases separating them. CDR3 sequence: CAWIPGDTQYF. The CDR3 bases are TGTGCCTGGATTCCCGGAGATACGCAGTATTTT.

There are a few counts of this clone. The rearrangement links TRBV10-3 to TRBJ1-1; maybe TRBD1 (6 bases). The CDR3 is 14 amino acids. V was clipped by 3 bases and J by 5 bases, with 13 bases between them. Germline CDR1 ENHRY, CDR2 SYGVKD. The CDR3 reads CAISEQGEGTEAFF. The CDR3 nucleotides read TGTGCCATCAGTGAACAGGGAGAGGGGACTGAAGCTTTCTTT.

This clone appeared once. For the CDR3, the DNA is TGCAGCGTCGCCGACGGGACAATGAACACTGAAGCTTTCTTT. Its translation is CSVADGTMNTEAFF. This chain joins TRBV29-1 and TRBJ1-1; D is possibly TRBD1 (6 bases). Germline V gene sequence: CDR1 SQVTM, CDR2 ANQGSEA. V lost 6 bases to trimming and J lost 0 bases, with 14 bases between them. The CDR3 has 14 amino acids.

V usage is TRBV7-6 and J usage is TRBJ2-7; 7 bases line up with TRBD2. Germline V CDR1 and CDR2: SGHVS, FNYEAQ. The CDR3 sequence is 13 residues long. The junction had 2 bases not matched to a gene; V was cut back by 3 bases and J by 3 bases. In nucleotides, the CDR3 is TGTGCCAGCAGCTTTGGCGGGGGCTACGAGCAGTACTTC. It specifies CASSFGGGYEQYF.

The gene calls are TRBV6-5 and TRBJ2-3; D gene uncertain. V was cut by 6 bases and J by 2 bases, with 6 bases left in between. The CDR3 is 12 amino acids. CDR1 MNHEY and CDR2 SVGAGI come from the germline V gene. CDR3 sequence: CASSSDTDTQYF. The DNA of the CDR3 is TGTGCCAGCAGCAGCGACACAGATACGCAGTATTTT.